The T cell receptor beta chain under discussion was sequenced for a study of T cell responses to AZD1222 COVID-19 vaccine. Study overall: Second doses that came at about 4 or about 12 weeks were put together.

In germline, CDR1 is ENHRY, CDR2 SYGVKD. V dropped 8 bases and J dropped 2; count of bases not matched to a gene: 7. The CDR3 is 14 residues long. Some clones are missing from TCRdb's copy, which holds only in-frame ones; the method was immunoSEQ multiplex PCR. The repertoire holds 85,000 to 95,000 clones, with around 90% as singletons. The origin of this receptor is an adult in good health. The chain carries TRBV10-3 and TRBJ2-7; TRBD2 aligns across 9 bases. Sequenced material: peripheral blood, taken on day 0 of AZD1222 vaccination. The CDR3, as DNA: TGTGCCATCGGATGGACTAGCGATACCTACGAGCAGTACTTC. This gives the protein CAIGWTSDTYEQYF.